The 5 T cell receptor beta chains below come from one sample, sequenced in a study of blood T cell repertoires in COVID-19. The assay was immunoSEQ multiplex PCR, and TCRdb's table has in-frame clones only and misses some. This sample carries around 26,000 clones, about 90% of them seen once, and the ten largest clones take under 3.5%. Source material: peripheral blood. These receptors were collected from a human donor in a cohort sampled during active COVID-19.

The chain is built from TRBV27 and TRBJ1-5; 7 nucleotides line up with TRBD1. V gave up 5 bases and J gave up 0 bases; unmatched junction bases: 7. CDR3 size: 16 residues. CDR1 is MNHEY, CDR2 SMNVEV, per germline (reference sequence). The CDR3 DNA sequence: TGTGCCAGCAGTAGTTCCCGGGACAGTAGCAATCAGCCCCAGCATTTT. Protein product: CASSSSRDSSNQPQHF.

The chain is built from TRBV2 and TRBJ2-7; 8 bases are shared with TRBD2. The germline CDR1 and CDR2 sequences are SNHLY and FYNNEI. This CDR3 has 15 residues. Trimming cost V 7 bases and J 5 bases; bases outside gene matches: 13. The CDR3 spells CASTQGLGAPHEQYV. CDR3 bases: TGTGCCAGCACTCAGGGACTAGGGGCGCCCCACGAGCAGTACGTC.

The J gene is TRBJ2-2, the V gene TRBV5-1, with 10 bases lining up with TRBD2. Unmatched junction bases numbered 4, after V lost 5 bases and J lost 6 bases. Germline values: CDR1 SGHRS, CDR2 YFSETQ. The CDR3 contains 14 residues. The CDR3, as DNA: TGCGCCAGCAGTCGGACTAGCGGTCCCGGGGAGCTGTTTTTT. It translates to CASSRTSGPGELFF.

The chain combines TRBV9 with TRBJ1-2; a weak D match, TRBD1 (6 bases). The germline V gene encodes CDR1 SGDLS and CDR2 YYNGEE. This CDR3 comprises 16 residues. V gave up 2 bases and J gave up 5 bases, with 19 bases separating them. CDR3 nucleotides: TGTGCCAGCAGCGTCCGGTTAGACAGGTCGCGGTATGGCTACACCTTC. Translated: CASSVRLDRSRYGYTF.

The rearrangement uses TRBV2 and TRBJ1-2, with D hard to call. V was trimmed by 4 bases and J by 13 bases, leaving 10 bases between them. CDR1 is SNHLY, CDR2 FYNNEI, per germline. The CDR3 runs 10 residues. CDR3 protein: CASSVLSGTF. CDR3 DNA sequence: TGTGCCAGCAGTGTGTTATCGGGCACCTTC.